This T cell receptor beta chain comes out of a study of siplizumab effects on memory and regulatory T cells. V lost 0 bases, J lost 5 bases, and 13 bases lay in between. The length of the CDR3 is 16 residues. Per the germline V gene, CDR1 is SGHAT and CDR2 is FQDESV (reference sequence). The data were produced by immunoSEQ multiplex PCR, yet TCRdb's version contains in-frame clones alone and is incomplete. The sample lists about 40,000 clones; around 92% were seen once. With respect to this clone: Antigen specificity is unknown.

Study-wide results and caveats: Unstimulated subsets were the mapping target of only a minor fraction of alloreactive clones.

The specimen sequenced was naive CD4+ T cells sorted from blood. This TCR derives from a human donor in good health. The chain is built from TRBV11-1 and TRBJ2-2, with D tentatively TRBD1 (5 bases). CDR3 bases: TGTGCCAGCAGCTTAGCGTTTCAGGGTTGGACCGGGGAGCTGTTTTTT. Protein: CASSLAFQGWTGELFF.